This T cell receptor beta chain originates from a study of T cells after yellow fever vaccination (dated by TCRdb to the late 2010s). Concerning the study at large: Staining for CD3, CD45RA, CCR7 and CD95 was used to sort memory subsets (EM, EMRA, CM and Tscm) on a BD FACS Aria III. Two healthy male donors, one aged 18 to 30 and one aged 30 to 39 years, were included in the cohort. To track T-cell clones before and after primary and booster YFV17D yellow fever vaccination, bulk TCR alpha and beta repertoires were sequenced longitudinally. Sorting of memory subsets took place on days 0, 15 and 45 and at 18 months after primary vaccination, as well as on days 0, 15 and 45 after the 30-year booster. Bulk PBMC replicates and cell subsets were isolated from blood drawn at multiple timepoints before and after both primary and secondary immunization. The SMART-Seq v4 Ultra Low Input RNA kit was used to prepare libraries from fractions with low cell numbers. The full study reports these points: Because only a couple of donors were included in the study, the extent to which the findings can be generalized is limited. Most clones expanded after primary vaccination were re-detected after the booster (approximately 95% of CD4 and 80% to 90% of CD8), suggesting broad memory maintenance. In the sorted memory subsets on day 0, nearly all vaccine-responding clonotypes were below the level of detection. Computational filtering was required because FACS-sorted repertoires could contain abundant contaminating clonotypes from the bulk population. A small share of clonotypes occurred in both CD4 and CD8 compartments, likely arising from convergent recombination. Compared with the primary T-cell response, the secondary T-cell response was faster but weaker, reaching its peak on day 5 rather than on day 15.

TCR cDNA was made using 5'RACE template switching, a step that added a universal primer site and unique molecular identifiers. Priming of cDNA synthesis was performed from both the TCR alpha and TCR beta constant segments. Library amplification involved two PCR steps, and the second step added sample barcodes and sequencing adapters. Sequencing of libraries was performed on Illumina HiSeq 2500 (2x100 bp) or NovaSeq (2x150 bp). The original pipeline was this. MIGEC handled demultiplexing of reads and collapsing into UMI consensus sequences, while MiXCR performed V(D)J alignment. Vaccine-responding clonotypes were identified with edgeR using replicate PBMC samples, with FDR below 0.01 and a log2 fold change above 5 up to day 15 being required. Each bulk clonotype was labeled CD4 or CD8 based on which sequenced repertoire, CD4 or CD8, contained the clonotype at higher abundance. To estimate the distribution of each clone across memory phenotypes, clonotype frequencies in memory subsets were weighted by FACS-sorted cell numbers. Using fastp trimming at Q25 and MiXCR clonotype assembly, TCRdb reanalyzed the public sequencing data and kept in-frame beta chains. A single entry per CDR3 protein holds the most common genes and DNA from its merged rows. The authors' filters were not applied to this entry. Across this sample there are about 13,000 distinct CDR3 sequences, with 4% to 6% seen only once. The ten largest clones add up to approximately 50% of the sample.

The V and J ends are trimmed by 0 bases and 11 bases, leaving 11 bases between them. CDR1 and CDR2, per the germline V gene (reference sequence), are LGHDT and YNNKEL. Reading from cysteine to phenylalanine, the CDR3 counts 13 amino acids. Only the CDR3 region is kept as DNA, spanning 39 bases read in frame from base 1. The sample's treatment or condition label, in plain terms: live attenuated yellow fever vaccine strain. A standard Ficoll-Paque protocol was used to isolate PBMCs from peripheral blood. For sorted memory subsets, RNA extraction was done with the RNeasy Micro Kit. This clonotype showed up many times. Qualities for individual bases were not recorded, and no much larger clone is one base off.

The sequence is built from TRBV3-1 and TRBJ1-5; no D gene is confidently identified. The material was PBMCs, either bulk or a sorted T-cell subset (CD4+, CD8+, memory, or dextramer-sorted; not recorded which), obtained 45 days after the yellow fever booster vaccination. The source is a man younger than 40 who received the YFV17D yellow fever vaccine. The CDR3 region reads CASSQEAGEAQHF. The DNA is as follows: TGTGCCAGCAGCCAAGAAGCCGGGGAGGCCCAGCATTTT. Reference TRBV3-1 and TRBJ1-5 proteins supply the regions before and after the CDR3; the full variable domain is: DTAVSQTPKYLVTQMGNDKSIKCEQNLGHDTMYWYKQDSKKFLKIMFSYNNKELIINETVPNRFSPKSPDKAHLNLHINSLELGDSAVYFCASSQEAGEAQHFGDGTRLSIL.